A single sample is the source of the 25 T cell receptor beta chains below, sequenced in a study of blood T cell repertoires in COVID-19. Sequencing used immunoSEQ multiplex PCR; TCRdb keeps in-frame clones, though not all of them. The data contain 250,000 or so clones, about 88% of them seen just once; the ten biggest clones take up around 5%. The specimen was peripheral blood. These receptors were taken from a woman aged 55 to 70 with COVID-19, enrolled during active disease.

This chain uses TRBV6-5 with TRBJ1-2; D possibly corresponds to TRBD1 (6 bases). There are 16 residues in the CDR3. V was pared by 0 bases and J by 7 bases, with 18 bases between. The V gene's germline CDR1 is MNHEY and CDR2 SVGAGI. In DNA form, the CDR3 reads TGTGCCAGCAGTTACTCGAGTCGGCAGGGGTCTGGTGGCTACACCTTC. Protein product: CASSYSSRQGSGGYTF.

This clone occurred once. The V gene is TRBV5-1, the J gene TRBJ1-1, with D perhaps matching TRBD1 (5 bases). Germline CDR1 SGHRS, CDR2 YFSETQ. This CDR3 is built from 16 residues. The germline V and J ends were trimmed by 1 base and 1 base, with 14 bases remaining between them. CDR3 in amino acids: CASSLSPGVANTEAFF. CDR3 DNA sequence: TGCGCCAGCAGCTTGTCTCCGGGGGTGGCGAACACTGAAGCTTTCTTT.

The chain combines TRBV7-9 with TRBJ2-3; a weak D match, TRBD2 (6 bases). Germline CDR1 is SEHNR and CDR2 is FQNEAQ (reference sequence). The ends were cut back, 5 bases at V and 6 bases at J, with 12 bases in the middle. The CDR3 has 13 amino acids. The CDR3 DNA is TGTGCCAGCAGCCCGGGAGTTTCGGATACGCAGTATTTT. This translates into CASSPGVSDTQYF.

This clone was picked up a small number of times. V is TRBV5-5 and J is TRBJ1-2, with TRBD1 matching over 9 bases. Germline lookup yields CDR1 SGHKS and CDR2 YYEKEE (reference sequence). J was trimmed by 7 bases and V by 5 bases; bases with no gene match: 9. This CDR3 contains 14 residues. CDR3 residues: CASRSNRGRFGYTF. The CDR3 DNA reads TGTGCCAGCAGATCGAACAGGGGGCGTTTTGGCTACACCTTC.

This rearrangement joins TRBV7-3 to TRBJ2-3; the match to TRBD1 covers 9 bases. Germline V gives CDR1 SGHTA, CDR2 FQGTGA. This CDR3 has 15 residues. J gave up 3 bases and V 4 bases, and 5 bases lay outside the gene matches. CDR3 in amino acids: CASSSGQGVTDTQYF. CDR3 coding DNA: TGTGCCAGCAGCTCGGGACAGGGTGTGACAGATACGCAGTATTTT.

This clone turned up a few times. This chain connects TRBV10-1 to TRBJ1-1, with 7 bases matching TRBD1. Germline-derived CDR1 and CDR2 are WNHNN and SYGVQD (reference sequence). The length of the CDR3 is 13 residues. V shed 10 bases and J 1 base; nucleotides not matched to a gene: 6. The CDR3 nucleotides read TGCGCCATTCCGGACAGGACGAACACTGAAGCTTTCTTT. Protein: CAIPDRTNTEAFF.

V gene TRBV9 combines with J gene TRBJ1-6; D gene uncertain. The V end was cut by 0 bases, the J end by 0 bases, with 10 bases between. CDR1 is SGDLS, CDR2 YYNGEE, per germline. The CDR3 is made up of 17 amino acids. CDR3 amino acids: CASSVDEAASYNSPLHF. The CDR3 region has the DNA TGTGCCAGCAGCGTAGATGAGGCTGCCTCCTATAATTCACCCCTCCACTTT.

This chain joins TRBV6-6 and TRBJ2-7, with 7 bases aligning to TRBD2. The V gene's germline CDR1 is MNHNY and CDR2 SVGAGI (reference sequence). The CDR3 totals 12 residues. The V and J ends lost 8 bases and 7 bases, in that order; junction bases with no gene match: 8. The CDR3 protein is CASAAGAGEQYF. CDR3 nucleotides: TGTGCCAGCGCCGCGGGAGCAGGGGAGCAGTACTTC.

As concerns this clone: Compared with germline, one end of the junction differs, possibly owing to a read error. The sample carries other DNA sequences with the same CDR3. The genes are TRBV7-3 and TRBJ2-6; tentative D call: TRBD2 (6 bases). Germline CDR1 reads SGHTA; CDR2 reads FQGTGA. The CDR3 totals 19 residues. The CDR3 nucleotides are TGTGCCAGCAGCTTCACCCCCCTGGGACTGACCTCTGGAGCCAACGTCCTGACTTTC. Protein product: CASSFTPLGLTSGANVLTF.

This clone has a count of ten or more. The chain is built from TRBV7-6 and TRBJ2-2; 11 bases fit TRBD2. This CDR3 region has 17 residues. Germline CDR1 SGHVS, CDR2 FNYEAQ. V was pared by 5 bases and J by 8 bases, with 13 bases of the junction left unmatched. The CDR3: CASSPPLSSGRRGELFF. The CDR3 region has the DNA TGTGCCAGCAGCCCCCCCCTTTCTAGCGGGAGGAGGGGGGAGCTGTTTTTT. Together with reference TRBV7-6 and TRBJ2-2, the CDR3 gives the full variable domain: GAGVSQSPRYKVTKRGQDVALRCDPISGHVSLYWYRQALGQGPEFLTYFNYEAQQDKSGLPNDRFSAERPEGSISTLTIQRTEQRDSAMYRCASSPPLSSGRRGELFFGEGSRLTVL.

The chain couples TRBV9 to TRBJ2-2; D may be TRBD1 (6 bases). The CDR3 has 16 residues. Germline CDR1 SGDLS, CDR2 YYNGEE. The ends were cut back, 4 bases at V and 0 bases at J, with 13 bases in the middle. Written as DNA, the CDR3 is TGTGCCAGCAGCTTCTGGGGGCAGACGAACACCGGGGAGCTGTTTTTT. This codes for CASSFWGQTNTGELFF.

This rearrangement joins TRBV10-1 to TRBJ2-7, with a tentative D call TRBD1 (5 bases). From germline, CDR1 is WNHNN and CDR2 SYGVQD (reference sequence). Between the trimmed V and J ends, which lost 6 bases and 6 bases, there was a span of 15 bases. The CDR3 totals 13 residues. CDR3 region: CASSVTGASEQYF. CDR3 coding DNA: TGCGCCAGCAGCGTCACTGGGGCCTCCGAGCAGTACTTC.

This chain joins TRBV19 and TRBJ2-2; 8 bases are a match to TRBD2. CDR3 length equals 14 residues. Germline CDR1 and CDR2: LNHDA and SQIVND (reference sequence). Unmatched junction bases numbered 6, after V lost 7 bases and J lost 5 bases. CDR3 region: CASNFGRGTGELFF. The CDR3 DNA reads TGTGCCAGTAATTTCGGGAGGGGTACCGGGGAGCTGTTTTTT.

The CDR3 sequence is CASSQFEGAGANVLTF. CDR3 in DNA: TGCGCCAGCAGCCAATTTGAGGGGGCTGGGGCCAACGTCCTGACTTTC. The J gene is TRBJ2-6, the V gene TRBV4-1; D is possibly TRBD1 (6 bases). This CDR3 contains 16 residues. Germline V gene lookup returns CDR1 MGHRA and CDR2 YSYEKL. Trimming shortened V by 2 bases and J by 2 bases, and 10 bases separated the two germline ends.

The chain recombines TRBV18 with TRBJ1-4; 7 nucleotides match TRBD1. V gave up 3 bases and J gave up 6 bases; unmatched junction bases: 7. The CDR3 has 15 residues. Germline V gene data show CDR1 as KGHSH and CDR2 as LQKENI. The CDR3 DNA reads TGTGCCAGCTCACCGGGGACAGCTCTTTATGAAAAACTGTTTTTT. Protein product: CASSPGTALYEKLFF.

The genes are TRBV27 and TRBJ1-5; TRBD1 might be the D (6 bases). Trimming took 6 bases from V and 3 from J, leaving 18 bases between them. The CDR3 loop spans 16 amino acids. Germline CDR1 MNHEY, CDR2 SMNVEV (reference sequence). Here the CDR3 DNA reads TGTGCCAGCAGCCGACGGACAGAACCTTCCAATCAGCCCCAGCATTTT. Translation gives CASSRRTEPSNQPQHF.

J is TRBJ1-1 and V is TRBV27; D unresolved. The CDR3 loop spans 16 amino acids. The germline CDR1 and CDR2 sequences are MNHEY and SMNVEV (reference sequence). V was trimmed by 6 bases and J by 5 bases, leaving 22 bases between them. This CDR3 is CASREARGRSRTEAFF. For the CDR3, the DNA is TGTGCCAGCAGGGAGGCCCGGGGAAGGAGTCGAACTGAAGCTTTCTTT.

The genes are TRBV4-2 and TRBJ2-1, with TRBD2 identical over 9 bases. Germline V CDR1 and CDR2: LGHNA, YNFKEQ. This CDR3 has 15 amino acids. The V gene end was trimmed by 1 base and the J gene end by 7 bases; junction bases not matched to a gene: 5. CDR3 sequence reads: CASSQVAGVGNEQFF. The CDR3 coding sequence is TGTGCCAGCAGCCAAGTAGCGGGGGTCGGAAATGAGCAGTTCTTC.

The chain uses TRBV2 and TRBJ1-5; D possibly corresponds to TRBD1 (6 bases). The V and J ends lost 6 bases and 1 base respectively, with 13 bases between them. Per germline, CDR1 SNHLY and CDR2 FYNNEI. The CDR3 totals 15 residues. The CDR3 DNA follows: TGTGCCAGCAGGCGACAGGTAGGAAGCAATCAGCCCCAGCATTTT. Translated: CASRRQVGSNQPQHF.

This clone occurred once. CDR3: CASRAQGLNEQYF. CDR3 nucleotides: TGTGCCAGCAGGGCACAGGGGCTCAACGAGCAGTACTTC. V usage is TRBV6-5 and J usage is TRBJ2-7, with 7 bases that match TRBD1. The CDR3 has 13 amino acids. Losses at the gene ends were 6 bases for V and 5 bases for J; bases not matched to a gene: 7. CDR1 is MNHEY and CDR2 is SVGAGI in the germline V gene.

The rearrangement links TRBV29-1 to TRBJ1-1; D gene uncertain. This CDR3 is 16 amino acids long. Germline V gene sequence: CDR1 SQVTM, CDR2 ANQGSEA. V shed 1 base and J shed 6 bases, with 21 bases lying between them. The CDR3 is CSVEGGVSTASAEAFF. The DNA for the CDR3 is TGCAGCGTTGAAGGAGGTGTCTCGACCGCATCAGCTGAAGCTTTCTTT.

The J gene is TRBJ2-7, the V gene TRBV6-5, with 8 positions matching TRBD1. Germline loops: CDR1 MNHEY, CDR2 SVGAGI. V lost 7 bases, J lost 0 bases, and 8 bases stayed unmatched. The CDR3 sequence is 15 residues long. The CDR3 is CASTGQGGFSYEQYF. CDR3 nucleotides: TGTGCCAGCACCGGACAGGGTGGGTTCTCCTACGAGCAGTACTTC.

The rearrangement uses TRBV19 and TRBJ2-3, with D perhaps TRBD1 (6 bases). Looked up from germline, CDR1 is LNHDA and CDR2 is SQIVND (reference sequence). V was shortened by 6 bases and J by 2 bases, with 15 bases between the two germline ends. The CDR3 covers 15 residues. CDR3: CASSLQGPPTDTQYF. CDR3 DNA sequence: TGTGCCAGTAGCTTACAGGGCCCCCCCACAGATACGCAGTATTTT.

This rearrangement joins TRBV29-1 to TRBJ1-5; 9 bases are shared with TRBD1. CDR3 length: 14 residues. Losses at the gene ends were 5 bases for V and 6 bases for J; bases not matched to a gene: 8. CDR1 SQVTM and CDR2 ANQGSEA come from the germline V gene. The CDR3, as DNA: TGCAGCGTTTGCACGGGACAGGGATGTCAGCCCCAGCATTTT. Its protein product is CSVCTGQGCQPQHF.

This chain links TRBV6-4 with TRBJ1-2; possible D gene TRBD1, 5 bases. This CDR3 has 13 residues. The V end lost 0 bases, the J end lost 9 bases, and 11 bases lay between the germline ends. The V gene's germline CDR1 is MRHNA and CDR2 SNTAGT. CDR3 in DNA: TGTGCCAGCAGTGACTCGGGGACTTACCGCTACACCTTC. It translates to CASSDSGTYRYTF.